Below are 13 T cell receptor beta chains sequenced from a single sample in a study of OX40 agonist ivuxolimab in advanced cancers. TCRdb's copy holds only in-frame clones and misses some; the assay was immunoSEQ multiplex PCR. The sample holds 30,000 or so clones, roughly 84% seen once. Specimen: CD4+ or CD8+ T cells sorted from blood, collected in a trial of the OX40 agonist ivuxolimab. These receptors were obtained from an adult with an advanced solid tumor such as melanoma, head and neck, liver or kidney cancer.

This sequence joins TRBV10-2 and TRBJ2-5; TRBD2 agrees at 9 bases. Per germline, CDR1 WSHSY and CDR2 SAAADI. With V trimmed by 4 bases and J by 2 bases, 2 bases remained unmatched. CDR3 size: 14 residues. Written as DNA, the CDR3 is TGCGCCAGCAGTGGGACTAGCGTACAAGAGACCCAGTACTTC. Translating gives CASSGTSVQETQYF.

V and J are TRBV7-2 and TRBJ1-3; 8 nucleotides line up with TRBD1. This CDR3 spans 14 amino acids. V was pared by 2 bases and J by 7 bases, with 4 bases of the junction left unmatched. Germline-derived CDR1 and CDR2 are SGHTA and FQGNSA. Here the CDR3 reads CASSLNRGSNTIYF. CDR3 nucleotides: TGTGCCAGCAGCTTAAACAGGGGGTCGAACACCATATATTTT.

J is TRBJ2-7 and V is TRBV11-2; D ambiguous. The germline CDR1 and CDR2 sequences are SGHAT and FQNNGV. The CDR3 has 13 residues. V lost 2 bases and J lost 3, with 8 bases in between. CDR3 in DNA: TGTGCCAGCAGCTTACACAGTTACTACGAGCAGTACTTC. Protein: CASSLHSYYEQYF.

The rearrangement joins TRBV9 to TRBJ1-2; unclear D gene. Between the trimmed V and J ends, which lost 3 bases and 3 bases, there was a span of 9 bases. Germline V lookup: CDR1 SGDLS, CDR2 YYNGEE. The CDR3 consists of 13 residues. Here the CDR3 reads CASSASIDYGYTF. DNA of the CDR3: TGTGCCAGCAGCGCATCAATCGACTATGGCTACACCTTC. Based on the CDR3 plus reference TRBV9 and TRBJ1-2, the full variable domain is DSGVTQTPKHLITATGQRVTLRCSPRSGDLSVYWYQQSLDQGLQFLIQYYNGEERAKGNILERFSAQQFPDLHSELNLSSLELGDSALYFCASSASIDYGYTFGSGTRLTVV.

The V gene is TRBV28, the J gene TRBJ2-1; the match to TRBD2 covers 12 bases. The V gene's germline CDR1 is MDHEN and CDR2 SYDVKM. The ends lost 2 bases at V and 9 bases at J; junction bases unmatched: 5. CDR3 length: 15 residues. DNA for the CDR3: TGTGCCAGCAGTTTACAGGGACTAGCGGGCATTGAGCAGTTCTTC. Protein: CASSLQGLAGIEQFF. The full variable domain, rest sourced from reference TRBV28 and TRBJ2-1, is DVKVTQSSRYLVKRTGEKVFLECVQDMDHENMFWYRQDPGLGLRLIYFSYDVKMKEKGDIPEGYSVSREKKERFSLILESASTNQTSMYLCASSLQGLAGIEQFFGPGTRLTVL.

This clone came up a few times. This chain links TRBV4-2 with TRBJ1-1; perhaps TRBD1 as D (5 bases). The V end was cut by 1 base, the J end by 7 bases, with 16 bases between. The CDR3 contains 15 residues. Germline CDR1 is LGHNA and CDR2 is YNFKEQ. CDR3 DNA: TGTGCCAGCAGCCAAGCTTCCGGTCGAGGGGTTGAAGCTTTCTTT. It specifies CASSQASGRGVEAFF.

The chain joins TRBV5-4 to TRBJ2-3, with D possibly being TRBD1 (6 bases). The germline CDR1 and CDR2 sequences are SGHNT and YYREEE (reference sequence). The V gene lost 3 bases and the J gene lost 2 bases, with 10 bases spanning the gap. CDR3 length: 14 residues. CDR3 DNA: TGTGCCAGCAGCTGGGGGCAGGCCACAGATACGCAGTATTTT. This gives the protein CASSWGQATDTQYF.

The chain joins TRBV30 to TRBJ1-1; D may be TRBD1 (6 bases). The length of the CDR3 is 14 residues. Germline lookup yields CDR1 GTSNPN and CDR2 SVGIG (reference sequence). Trimming stripped 5 bases from V and 1 base from J, with 14 bases between. CDR3 bases: TGTGCCTGGGTTAACGAGGGGGAGAACACTGAAGCTTTCTTT. As protein: CAWVNEGENTEAFF. The full variable domain, rest sourced from reference TRBV30 and TRBJ1-1, is SQTIHQWPATLVQPVGSPLSLECTVEGTSNPNLYWYRQAAGRGLQLLFYSVGIGQISSEVPQNLSASRPQDRQFILSSKKLLLSDSGFYLCAWVNEGENTEAFFGQGTRLTVV.

This clone was counted a few times. One junction end does not reproduce the germline sequence, and a read error may be involved. The DNA for the CDR3 is TGTGCCTGGAGTCCAGGGACAGAGGTCCTCTTT. It is translated as CAWSPGTEVLF. The chain couples TRBV30 to TRBJ1-1; 7 positions agree with TRBD1. The CDR3 consists of 11 residues. CDR1 is GTSNPN and CDR2 is SVGIG in the germline V gene (reference sequence).

The chain is built from TRBV29-1 and TRBJ2-1; tentatively, D is TRBD2 (6 bases). V shed 4 bases and J shed 4 bases, with 14 bases lying between them. Germline V gene sequence: CDR1 SQVTM, CDR2 ANQGSEA. The CDR3 has 14 residues. CDR3 bases: TGCAGCGTTGGTATGCGGAGGGCTTACAATGAGCAGTTCTTC. It specifies CSVGMRRAYNEQFF.

This clone was observed a single time. The CDR3 protein is CASSPRDRGQYNEQFF. The CDR3 DNA sequence: TGTGCCAGCTCACCACGGGACAGGGGGCAATACAATGAGCAGTTCTTC. The V and J genes are TRBV18 and TRBJ2-1, with 12 bases aligning to TRBD1. The CDR3 totals 16 residues. Germline V gene sequence: CDR1 KGHSH, CDR2 LQKENI. With 1 base clipped from V and 4 bases from J, the junction kept 2 bases outside the gene matches.

The V gene is TRBV9, the J gene TRBJ2-2; 8 bases are shared with TRBD1. V shed 0 bases, J shed 2 bases, and the junction held 3 bases outside the gene matches. Germline values: CDR1 SGDLS, CDR2 YYNGEE. The CDR3 extends over 16 amino acids. The CDR3 DNA follows: TGTGCCAGCAGCGTAGTGTCAGGGGGCAACACCGGGGAGCTGTTTTTT. This encodes CASSVVSGGNTGELFF.

This chain uses TRBV4-2 with TRBJ2-7; 7 nucleotides align to TRBD2. V dropped 0 bases and J dropped 2; count of bases not matched to a gene: 4. Per germline, CDR1 LGHNA and CDR2 YNFKEQ. This CDR3 is built from 15 residues. CDR3 bases: TGTGCCAGCAGCCAAGACGGGACTACCCCCTACGAGCAGTACTTC. Translation gives CASSQDGTTPYEQYF.